This T cell receptor beta chain was captured in a study of radiation and T cells in renal cell carcinoma. At the level of the study: Nephrectomy followed 15 Gy stereotactic body radiation by 4 weeks.

Time point specified: blood 2 weeks post-SBRT. The sample's treatment: 15 Gy SBRT to primary tumor, nephrectomy 4 weeks later. Serial blood draws occurred at baseline and 2 and 4 weeks post-SBRT. The patient's renal cell carcinoma had clear cell pathology. Study-wide points: No pretreatment tumor biopsies were available for baseline clonotypes.

The assay was immunoSEQ multiplex PCR, and TCRdb's table has in-frame clones only and misses some. The table has about 150,000 clones, roughly 87% seen once. Between the trimmed V and J ends, which lost 4 bases and 5 bases, there was a span of 7 bases. Germline CDR1 reads SGHDT; CDR2 reads YYEEEE. This CDR3 is 12 amino acids long. Remarks on this clone: Its specificity is unknown.

This rearrangement joins TRBV5-6 to TRBJ1-5; D unclear. This clonotype originated in a woman aged 45-60 years with renal cell carcinoma. The sequencing used blood, collected from a patient whose treatment included radiotherapy and nephrectomy. The CDR3 sequence is CASSVGHQPQHF. The CDR3 DNA reads TGTGCCAGCAGCGTAGGCCATCAGCCCCAGCATTTT.